This T cell receptor beta chain was sequenced for a study of blood T cells in healthy people across ages. Peripheral blood samples of around 11 milliliters were drawn from each donor. Through a sample-barcoded 5' primer and a J-beta primer mix, a second PCR was run for roughly 6 to 11 cycles. Via MiXCR, TCRdb re-called the 5' RACE reads, giving one row per CDR3 protein. Among 650,000 to 700,000 distinct CDR3 sequences listed, approximately 52% were seen once. The CDR3 length is 14 residues. The germline V gene has CDR1 DFQATT and CDR2 SNEGSKA (reference sequence). V was pared by 6 bases and J by 4 bases, with 16 bases between.

The clonotype originates from a woman of 80 years or more in good health. The material sequenced was blood. This chain connects TRBV20-1 to TRBJ2-1; D remains ambiguous. The CDR3 spells CSAPTRKFYNEQFF. The CDR3 DNA follows: TGCAGTGCGCCCACCAGGAAGTTTTACAATGAGCAGTTCTTC.